Described below is a single T cell receptor (beta chain) sequence and its context. The data were taken from a study of blood T cell repertoires in COVID-19. Study information: The United States, Italy and Spain provided the acute and convalescent COVID-19 samples. PBMCs, B-cell-depleted T cells, or T cells provided the cDNA or gDNA that made up the material.

Per the original data handling: Estimates of nucleated cell counts were drawn from the amplification of reference gene primers. Assay used: immunoSEQ multiplex PCR; TCRdb lists only in-frame clones, some missing. V and J calls plus clone size are reproduced from that table; the DNA served to infer D and trimming. Among some 220,000 clones listed, 80% to 90% were seen once. Germline values: CDR1 MDHEN, CDR2 SYDVKM. The CDR3 consists of 17 residues. Trimming cost V 3 bases and J 3 bases; bases outside gene matches: 9. The receptor was isolated from a man in his fifties with acute or convalescent COVID-19. The V gene is TRBV28, the J gene TRBJ2-1; 9 bases are shared with TRBD2. Sequenced: peripheral blood. CDR3 loop: CASSFVGGRGLYNEQFF. CDR3 sequence (DNA): TGTGCCAGCAGTTTCGTCGGCGGGAGGGGACTCTACAATGAGCAGTTCTTC.